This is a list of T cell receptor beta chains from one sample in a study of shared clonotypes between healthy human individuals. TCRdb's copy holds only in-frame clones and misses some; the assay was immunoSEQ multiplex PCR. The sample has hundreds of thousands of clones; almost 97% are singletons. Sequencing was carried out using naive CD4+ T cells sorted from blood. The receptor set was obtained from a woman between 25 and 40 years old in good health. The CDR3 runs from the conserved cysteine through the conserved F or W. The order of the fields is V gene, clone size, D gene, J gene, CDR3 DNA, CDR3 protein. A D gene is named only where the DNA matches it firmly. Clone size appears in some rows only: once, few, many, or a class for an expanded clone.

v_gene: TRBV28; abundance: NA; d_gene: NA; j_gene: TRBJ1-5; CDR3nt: TGTGCCATCGAAACCCCGGGGGGCAATCAGCCCCAGCATTTT; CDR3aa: CAIETPGGNQPQHF
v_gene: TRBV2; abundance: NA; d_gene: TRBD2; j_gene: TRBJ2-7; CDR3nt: TGTGCCAGCAGTGGGATGAGCGGGAGTAGGTCCTACGAGCAGTACTTC; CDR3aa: CASSGMSGSRSYEQYF
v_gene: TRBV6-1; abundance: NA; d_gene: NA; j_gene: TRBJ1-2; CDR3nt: TGTGCCAGCAGGACAGCTAACTATGGCTACACCTTC; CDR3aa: CASRTANYGYTF
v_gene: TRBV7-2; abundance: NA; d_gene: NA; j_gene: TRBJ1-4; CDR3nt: TGTGCCAGCAGCATAGCAATAGGCAGCAGAGCAACTAATGAAAAACTGTTTTTT; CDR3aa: CASSIAIGSRATNEKLFF
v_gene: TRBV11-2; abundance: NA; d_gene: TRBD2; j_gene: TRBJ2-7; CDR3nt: TGTGCCAGCAGCTTCCGGGACAAGACTAGCGTCCACGAGCAGTACTTC; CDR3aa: CASSFRDKTSVHEQYF
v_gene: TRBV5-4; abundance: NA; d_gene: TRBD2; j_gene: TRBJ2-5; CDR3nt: TGTGCCAGCAGCGCCCCGAGCGGGAGGACTCAAGAGACCCAGTACTTC; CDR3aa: CASSAPSGRTQETQYF
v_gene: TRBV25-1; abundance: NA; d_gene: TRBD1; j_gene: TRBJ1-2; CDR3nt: TGTGCCAGCAGCTTTCCGGGACAGGGGGTCTATGGCTACACCTTC; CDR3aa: CASSFPGQGVYGYTF
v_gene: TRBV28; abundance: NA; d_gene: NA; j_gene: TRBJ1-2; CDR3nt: TGTGCCAGCGGGCCGACGAACTATGGCTACACCTTC; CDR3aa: CASGPTNYGYTF
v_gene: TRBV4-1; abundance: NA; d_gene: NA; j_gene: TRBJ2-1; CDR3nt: TGCGCCAGCAGCGCCGGGACTCTGTTCTCCTACAATGAGCAGTTCTTC; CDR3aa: CASSAGTLFSYNEQFF
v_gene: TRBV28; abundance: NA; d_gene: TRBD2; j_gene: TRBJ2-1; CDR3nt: TGTGCCAGCAGTTCACAGCGGGAGCCCGAGTTCTTC; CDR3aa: CASSSQREPEFF
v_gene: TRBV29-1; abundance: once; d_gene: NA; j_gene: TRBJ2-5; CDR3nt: TGCAGCGTTGTCCCTTTGGACTACCAAGAGACCCAGTACTTC; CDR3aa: CSVVPLDYQETQYF
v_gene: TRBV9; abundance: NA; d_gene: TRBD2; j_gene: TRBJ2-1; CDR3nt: TGTGCCAGCAGCGTAGGGGGTAGCGGGAGGGTCTCCTACAATGAGCAGTTCTTC; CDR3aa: CASSVGGSGRVSYNEQFF
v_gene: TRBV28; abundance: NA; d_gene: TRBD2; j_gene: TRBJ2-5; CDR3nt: TGTGCCAGCAGCCGACTAGCGGGAGGCGCTCGGCAGTACTTC; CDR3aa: CASSRLAGGARQYF
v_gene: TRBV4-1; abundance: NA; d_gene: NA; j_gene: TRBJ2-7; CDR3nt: TGCGCCAGCAGCCAACCCCTACTGGGCCAGGGGCGGGGAGAGCAGTACTTC; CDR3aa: CASSQPLLGQGRGEQYF
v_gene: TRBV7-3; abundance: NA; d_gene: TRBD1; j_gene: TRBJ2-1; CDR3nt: TGTGCCAGCAGCTTTTATCCGGGACAGCCTGACAATGAGCAGTTCTTC; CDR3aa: CASSFYPGQPDNEQFF